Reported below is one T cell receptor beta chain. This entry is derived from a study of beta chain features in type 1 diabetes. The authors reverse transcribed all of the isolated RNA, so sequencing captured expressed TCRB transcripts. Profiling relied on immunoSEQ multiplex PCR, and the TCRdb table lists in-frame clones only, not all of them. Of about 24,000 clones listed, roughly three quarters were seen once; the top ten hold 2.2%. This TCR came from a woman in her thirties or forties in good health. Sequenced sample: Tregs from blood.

The CDR3 DNA reads TGTGCCAGCAGCTTAGGGTCTACCTACTACAATGAGCAGTTCTTC. It codes for CASSLGSTYYNEQFF. The V gene is TRBV7-2, the J gene TRBJ2-1; D uncertain. This CDR3 comprises 15 residues. V shed 1 base and J shed 3 bases, with 10 bases lying between them. Looked up from germline, CDR1 is SGHTA and CDR2 is FQGNSA. The full variable domain, completed using reference TRBV7-2 and TRBJ2-1, is GAGVSQSPSNKVTEKGKDVELRCDPISGHTALYWYRQSLGQGLEFLIYFQGNSAPDKSGLPSDRFSAERTGGSVSTLTIQRTQQEDSAVYLCASSLGSTYYNEQFFGPGTRLTVL.